The 17 T cell receptor beta chains in this list originate from one sample, sequenced in a study of blood T cell repertoires in COVID-19. The table came from immunoSEQ multiplex PCR; TCRdb's copy has only in-frame clones and leaves some out. The repertoire includes 69,000 or so clones, 70% to 85% of them detected once, and about 14% sits in the top ten. Sequenced input: peripheral blood. These receptors were collected from a man aged 45-65 years with COVID-19, enrolled during active disease.

This rearrangement joins TRBV7-2 to TRBJ1-1, with TRBD1 as a possible D gene (6 bases). Germline V lookup: CDR1 SGHTA, CDR2 FQGNSA. V was shortened by 3 bases and J by 2 bases, with 10 bases between the two germline ends. This CDR3 is built from 14 residues. The CDR3 loop reads CASSLGHSNTEAFF. For the CDR3, the DNA is TGTGCCAGCAGCTTGGGACACTCCAACACTGAAGCTTTCTTT.

This clone occurred a few times. The chain links TRBV5-4 to TRBJ1-1; the D is unclear. The CDR3 loop spans 15 amino acids. Germline V CDR1 and CDR2: SGHNT, YYREEE (reference sequence). The V and J ends lost 3 bases and 2 bases respectively, with 14 bases between them. CDR3 amino acids: CASSSPAGGNTEAFF. The CDR3 DNA follows: TGTGCCAGCAGCTCCCCGGCAGGAGGTAACACTGAAGCTTTCTTT.

The chain uses TRBV6-1 and TRBJ2-4; D remains ambiguous. Trimming pared 3 bases from V and 2 bases from J, leaving 23 bases between. CDR3 length: 19 residues. Germline-derived CDR1 and CDR2 are MNHNS and SASEGT. This CDR3 is CASSDMKSQAIFSKNIQYF. The CDR3 DNA sequence: TGTGCCAGCAGTGACATGAAAAGTCAGGCCATCTTCTCCAAAAACATTCAGTACTTC.

This clone was observed a few times. The chain couples TRBV25-1 to TRBJ1-2, with a weak D call TRBD1 (6 bases). The CDR3 loop spans 16 amino acids. V gave up 1 base and J gave up 9 bases, with 21 bases separating them. Germline V gives CDR1 MGHDK, CDR2 SYGVNS. The CDR3 sequence is CASSESRTARLNRYTF. CDR3 bases: TGTGCCAGCAGTGAATCCAGGACAGCCCGGCTAAACCGCTACACCTTC.

The rearrangement links TRBV5-1 to TRBJ1-5; no reliable D call. This CDR3 region has 15 residues. In germline, CDR1 is SGHRS, CDR2 YFSETQ. The V end was cut by 2 bases, the J end by 6 bases, with 15 bases between. The CDR3 nucleotides are TGCGCCAGCAGCTTTGGTCCGAGGGAGGGTCAGCCCCAGCATTTT. This gives the protein CASSFGPREGQPQHF.

This clone was seen once. The CDR3 DNA follows: TGCGCCAGCAGCCAAGACTGGGCGGGCCTCCGAACCGACGAGCAGTACTTC. This codes for CASSQDWAGLRTDEQYF. The V call is TRBV4-1, the J call TRBJ2-7; perhaps TRBD2 as D (5 bases). Germline CDR1 reads MGHRA; CDR2 reads YSYEKL. This CDR3 has 17 residues. V lost 0 bases, J lost 5 bases, and 20 bases lay in between.

This clone was seen a handful of times. The CDR3 loop is CASSQKLVREFGELFF. In nucleotides, the CDR3 is TGTGCCAGCAGCCAAAAGCTCGTAAGGGAGTTCGGGGAGCTGTTTTTT. The chain has TRBV14 and TRBJ2-2; tentatively, D is TRBD2 (5 bases). Germline V gene lookup returns CDR1 SGHDN and CDR2 FVKESK. Trimming removed 2 bases from V and 7 bases from J, with 17 bases in between. This CDR3 has 16 residues.

This chain joins TRBV25-1 and TRBJ1-5, with D unclear. Germline-derived CDR1 and CDR2 are MGHDK and SYGVNS. The CDR3 covers 16 residues. V lost 3 bases and J 0 bases, leaving 12 bases between the germline ends. The CDR3 loop is CASSDGRGISNQPQHF. CDR3 nucleotide sequence: TGTGCCAGCAGTGACGGGAGAGGAATTAGCAATCAGCCCCAGCATTTT. The whole variable domain, filled in from reference TRBV25-1 and TRBJ1-5, reads EADIYQTPRYLVIGTGKKITLECSQTMGHDKMYWYQQDPGMELHLIHYSYGVNSTEKGDLSSESTVSRIRTEHFPLTLESARPSHTSQYLCASSDGRGISNQPQHFGDGTRLSIL.

The rearrangement links TRBV19 to TRBJ2-5; TRBD2 aligns across 7 bases. V lost 4 bases, J lost 2 bases, and 4 bases stayed unmatched. CDR3 size: 14 residues. The germline gives CDR1 LNHDA, CDR2 SQIVND (reference sequence). The CDR3 DNA reads TGTGCCAGTAGTACACTAGCGCCTCAAGAGACCCAGTACTTC. Translated, it gives CASSTLAPQETQYF.

CDR3 sequence (DNA): TGCGCCAGCAGCTTGGGACAGAGCCACACAGATACGCAGTATTTT. As protein: CASSLGQSHTDTQYF. The V call is TRBV5-1, the J call TRBJ2-3, with D possibly matching TRBD1 (5 bases). From germline, CDR1 is SGHRS and CDR2 YFSETQ. CDR3 length equals 15 residues. Trimming removed 0 bases at V and 2 bases at J, with 10 bases between.

The rearrangement uses TRBV6-6 and TRBJ1-1, with D maybe TRBD1 (5 bases). The CDR3 extends over 14 amino acids. The germline CDR1 and CDR2 sequences are MNHNY and SVGAGI (reference sequence). V shed 4 bases and J shed 6 bases, with 15 bases lying between them. The CDR3 nucleotides are TGTGCCAGCAGTTCGTCCAGGGAGGATGCTGAAGCTTTCTTT. Translating gives CASSSSREDAEAFF.

The rearrangement joins TRBV7-9 to TRBJ1-6, with D perhaps matching TRBD1 (5 bases). The germline V gene has CDR1 SEHNR and CDR2 FQNEAQ (reference sequence). This CDR3 contains 18 residues. Trimming shortened V by 1 base and J by 8 bases, and 21 bases separated the two germline ends. As DNA, the CDR3 is TGTGCCAGCAGCTTAGTAGGAAGGACAAGTCTTGGGGATTCACCCCTCCACTTT. It codes for CASSLVGRTSLGDSPLHF.

CDR3 sequence reads: CASSYAESSYNEQFF. The CDR3 coding sequence is TGTGCCAGCAGTTACGCTGAGAGCTCCTACAATGAGCAGTTCTTC. The chain employs TRBV6-5 and TRBJ2-1; no reliable D call. Germline loops: CDR1 MNHEY, CDR2 SVGAGI. V lost 2 bases, J lost 0 bases, and 8 bases lay in between. CDR3 size: 15 residues.

The count of this clone is one. The V call is TRBV2, the J call TRBJ1-2, with 7 bases lining up with TRBD1. V trimming: 4 bases; J trimming: 6 bases; junction bases outside the gene matches: 14. CDR3 length: 16 amino acids. Germline CDR1 and CDR2: SNHLY and FYNNEI. The CDR3 protein is CASSASLDRLRNGYTF. CDR3 coding DNA: TGTGCCAGCAGTGCATCCTTGGACAGGCTAAGGAATGGCTACACCTTC.

This clone has a handful of counts. The chain combines TRBV6-2 or TRBV6-3 with TRBJ2-7, with TRBD1 identical over 11 bases. Germline-derived CDR1 and CDR2 are MNHEY and SVGEGT. With V trimmed by 5 bases and J by 0 bases, 6 bases remained unmatched. CDR3 length: 16 amino acids. CDR3 amino acids: CASSPGTGGTSYEQYF. The CDR3, as DNA: TGTGCCAGCAGTCCCGGGACAGGGGGTACCTCCTACGAGCAGTACTTC.

The CDR3 is CASSLGRGNTEAFF. The CDR3 DNA is TGTGCCAGCAGCTTAGGCAGGGGAAACACTGAAGCTTTCTTT. V is TRBV5-5 and J is TRBJ1-1; weak D call: TRBD1 (6 bases). Germline V CDR1 and CDR2: SGHKS, YYEKEE (reference sequence). The CDR3 runs to 14 residues. Trimming stripped 2 bases from V and 2 bases from J, with 10 bases between.

This clone has only a few counts. The V gene is TRBV19, the J gene TRBJ2-7; 12 bases match TRBD1. Germline lookup yields CDR1 LNHDA and CDR2 SQIVND (reference sequence). J gave up 1 base and V 5 bases, and 6 bases lay outside the gene matches. The CDR3 extends over 16 amino acids. As DNA, the CDR3 is TGTGCCAGTAGTGTGGGACAGGGGGCCTGGTCCTACGAGCAGTACTTC. This sequence encodes CASSVGQGAWSYEQYF.